The clone carrying this T cell receptor beta chain was counted ten times or more. The data originate from a study of T cells in Graves' hyperthyroidism and ophthalmopathy. Trimming took 3 bases from V and 1 from J, leaving 11 bases between them. Per the germline V gene, CDR1 is SGDLS and CDR2 is YYNGEE. CDR3 size: 14 residues. The source material, RNA transcripts, was used to amplify TCR beta CDR3 regions. HTBI primers were employed in a first-round RT-PCR of the TCR CDR3. TCRdb independently ran MiXCR on the multiplex PCR reads; one entry per CDR3 protein. The table shows some 620,000 distinct CDR3 sequences, with about 17% occurring only once.

The sample taken for sequencing was blood. This TCR was sampled from a woman under 40 with Graves' hyperthyroidism. V usage is TRBV9 and J usage is TRBJ2-7; D is perhaps TRBD1 (6 bases). The CDR3 DNA reads TGTGCCAGCAGCGCAACAGGGAATTCCTACGAGCAGTACTTC. Its translation is CASSATGNSYEQYF.